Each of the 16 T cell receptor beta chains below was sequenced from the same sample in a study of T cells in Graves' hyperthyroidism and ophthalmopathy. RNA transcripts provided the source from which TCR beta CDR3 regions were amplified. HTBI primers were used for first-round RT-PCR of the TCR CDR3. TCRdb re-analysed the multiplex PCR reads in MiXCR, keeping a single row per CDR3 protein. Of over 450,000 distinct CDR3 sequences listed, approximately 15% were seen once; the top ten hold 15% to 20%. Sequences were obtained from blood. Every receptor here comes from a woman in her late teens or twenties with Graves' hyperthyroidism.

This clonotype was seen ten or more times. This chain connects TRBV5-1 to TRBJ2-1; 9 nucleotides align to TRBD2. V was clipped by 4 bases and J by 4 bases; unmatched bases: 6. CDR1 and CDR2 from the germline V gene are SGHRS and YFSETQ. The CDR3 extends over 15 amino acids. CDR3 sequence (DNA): TGCGCCAGCAGCCTAACTAGCGGGCAATACAATGAGCAGTTCTTC. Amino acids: CASSLTSGQYNEQFF. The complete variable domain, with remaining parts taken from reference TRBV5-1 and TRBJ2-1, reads KAGVTQTPRYLIKTRGQQVTLSCSPISGHRSVSWYQQTPGQGLQFLFEYFSETQRNKGNFPGRFSGRQFSNSRSEMNVSTLELGDSALYLCASSLTSGQYNEQFFGPGTRLTVL.

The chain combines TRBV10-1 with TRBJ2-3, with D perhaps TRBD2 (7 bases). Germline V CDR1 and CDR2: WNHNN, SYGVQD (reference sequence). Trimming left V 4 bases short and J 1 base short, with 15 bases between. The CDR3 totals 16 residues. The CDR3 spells CASSGDYGGGTDTQYF. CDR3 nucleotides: TGCGCCAGCAGTGGGGACTATGGGGGCGGCACAGATACGCAGTATTTT.

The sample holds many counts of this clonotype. CDR3 protein: CASLDQREGPDTQYF. As DNA, the CDR3 is TGTGCCAGTCTGGACCAGCGGGAGGGCCCAGATACGCAGTATTTT. The chain employs TRBV19 and TRBJ2-3, with 10 bases lining up with TRBD2. The CDR3 is made up of 15 amino acids. V lost 8 bases and J lost 4; bases outside the gene matches: 9. Per the germline V gene, CDR1 is LNHDA and CDR2 is SQIVND (reference sequence).

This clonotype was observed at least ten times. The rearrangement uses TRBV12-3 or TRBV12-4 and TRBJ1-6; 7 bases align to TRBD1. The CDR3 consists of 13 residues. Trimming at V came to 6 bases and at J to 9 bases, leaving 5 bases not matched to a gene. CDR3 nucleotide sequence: TGTGCCAGCAGGACAGGGTTTGGTTCACCCCTCCACTTT. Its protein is CASRTGFGSPLHF.

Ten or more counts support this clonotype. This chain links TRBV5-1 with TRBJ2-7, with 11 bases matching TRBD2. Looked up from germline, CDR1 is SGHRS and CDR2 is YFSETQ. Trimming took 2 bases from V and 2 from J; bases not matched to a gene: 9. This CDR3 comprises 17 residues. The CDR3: CASSFAGGLADAYEQYF. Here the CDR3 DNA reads TGCGCCAGCAGCTTTGCCGGGGGACTAGCGGACGCCTACGAGCAGTACTTC.

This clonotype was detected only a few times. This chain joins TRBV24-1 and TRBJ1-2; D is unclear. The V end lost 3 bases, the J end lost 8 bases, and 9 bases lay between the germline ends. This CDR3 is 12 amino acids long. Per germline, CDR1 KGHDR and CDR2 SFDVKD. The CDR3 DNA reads TGTGCCACCAGTGATCGGGTGTTCGGCTACACCTTC. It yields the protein CATSDRVFGYTF.

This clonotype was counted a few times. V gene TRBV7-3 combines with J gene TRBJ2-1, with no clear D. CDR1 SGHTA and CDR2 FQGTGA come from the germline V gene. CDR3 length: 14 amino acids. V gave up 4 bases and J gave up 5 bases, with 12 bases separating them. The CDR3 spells CASSSRTQNNEQFF. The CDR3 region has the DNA TGTGCCAGCAGCTCCCGGACCCAGAACAATGAGCAGTTCTTC.

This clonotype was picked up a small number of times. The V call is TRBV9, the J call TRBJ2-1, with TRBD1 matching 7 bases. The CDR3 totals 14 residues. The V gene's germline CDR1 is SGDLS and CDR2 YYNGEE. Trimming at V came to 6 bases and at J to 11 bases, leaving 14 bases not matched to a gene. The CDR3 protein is CASNPGQGVFQQFF. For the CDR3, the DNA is TGTGCCAGCAACCCCGGGCAGGGGGTCTTTCAGCAGTTCTTC.

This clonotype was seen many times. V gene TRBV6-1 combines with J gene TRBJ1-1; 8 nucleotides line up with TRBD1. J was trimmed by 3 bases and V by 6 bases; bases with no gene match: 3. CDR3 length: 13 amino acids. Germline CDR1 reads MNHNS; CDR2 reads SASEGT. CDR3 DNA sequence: TGTGCCAGCAGAACGGACAGGGACACTGAAGCTTTCTTT. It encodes CASRTDRDTEAFF.

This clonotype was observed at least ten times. The CDR3 region is CASRGQGEAFF. The CDR3 DNA follows: TGTGCCAGCAGAGGACAGGGTGAAGCTTTCTTT. V and J are TRBV6-1 and TRBJ1-1; 8 bases line up with TRBD1. Looked up from germline, CDR1 is MNHNS and CDR2 is SASEGT. The V gene end was trimmed by 6 bases and the J gene end by 7 bases; junction bases not matched to a gene: 1. This CDR3 has 11 amino acids.

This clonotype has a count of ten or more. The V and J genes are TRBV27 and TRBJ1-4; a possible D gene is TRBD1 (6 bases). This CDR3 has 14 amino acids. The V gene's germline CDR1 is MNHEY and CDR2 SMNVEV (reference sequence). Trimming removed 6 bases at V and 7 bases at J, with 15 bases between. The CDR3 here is CASRGHPLGEKLFF. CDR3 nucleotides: TGTGCCAGCAGGGGACACCCATTAGGTGAAAAACTGTTTTTT.

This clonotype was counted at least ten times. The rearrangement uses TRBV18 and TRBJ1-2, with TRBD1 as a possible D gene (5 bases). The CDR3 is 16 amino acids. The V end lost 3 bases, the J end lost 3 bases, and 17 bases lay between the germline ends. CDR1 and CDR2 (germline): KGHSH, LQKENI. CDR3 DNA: TGTGCCAGCTCACCCCCGGGGTCAGGGTACGACTATGGCTACACCTTC. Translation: CASSPPGSGYDYGYTF.

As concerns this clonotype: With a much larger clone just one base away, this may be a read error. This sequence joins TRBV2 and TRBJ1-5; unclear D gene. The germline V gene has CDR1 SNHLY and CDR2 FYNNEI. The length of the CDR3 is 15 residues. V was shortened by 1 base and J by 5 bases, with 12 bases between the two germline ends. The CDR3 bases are TGTGCCAGCAGTGAAGTTGGACGAAGCGATCAGCCCCAGCATTTT. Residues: CASSEVGRSDQPQHF.

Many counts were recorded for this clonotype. The DNA of the CDR3 is TGTGCCAGCAGTGAAGAGAAGCCACTGAACACCGGGGAGCTGTTTTTT. Amino acids: CASSEEKPLNTGELFF. The chain combines TRBV6-1 with TRBJ2-2, with no clear D. The CDR3 length is 16 residues. Per the germline V gene, CDR1 is MNHNS and CDR2 is SASEGT. The V end lost 1 base, the J end lost 1 base, and 10 bases lay between the germline ends.

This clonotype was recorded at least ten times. This chain's CDR3 is CASDGPSTEAFF. The DNA of the CDR3 is TGTGCCAGCGACGGGCCGAGCACTGAAGCTTTCTTT. The gene calls are TRBV11-2 and TRBJ1-1; D remains unclear. V was pared by 8 bases and J by 4 bases, with 11 bases between. Germline loops: CDR1 SGHAT, CDR2 FQNNGV. The CDR3 is 12 residues long.

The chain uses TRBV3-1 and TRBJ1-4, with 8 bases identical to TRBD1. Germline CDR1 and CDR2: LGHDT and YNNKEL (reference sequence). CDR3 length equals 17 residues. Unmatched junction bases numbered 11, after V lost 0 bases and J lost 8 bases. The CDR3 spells CASSQEWGQGAEEKLFF. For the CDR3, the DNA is TGTGCCAGCAGCCAAGAGTGGGGTCAGGGGGCGGAGGAAAAACTGTTTTTT.